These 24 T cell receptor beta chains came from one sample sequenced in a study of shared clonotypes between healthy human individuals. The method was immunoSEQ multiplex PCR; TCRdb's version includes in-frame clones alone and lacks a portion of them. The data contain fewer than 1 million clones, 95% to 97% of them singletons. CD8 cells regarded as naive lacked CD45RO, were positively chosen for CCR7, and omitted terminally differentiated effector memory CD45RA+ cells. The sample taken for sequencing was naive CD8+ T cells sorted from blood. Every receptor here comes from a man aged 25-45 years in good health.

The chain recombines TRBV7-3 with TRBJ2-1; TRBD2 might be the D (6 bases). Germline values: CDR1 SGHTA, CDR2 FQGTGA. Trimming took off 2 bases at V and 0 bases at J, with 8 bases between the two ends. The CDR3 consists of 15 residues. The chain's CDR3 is CASSLDGSSYNEQFF. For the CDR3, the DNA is TGTGCCAGCAGCTTAGACGGGAGCTCCTACAATGAGCAGTTCTTC.

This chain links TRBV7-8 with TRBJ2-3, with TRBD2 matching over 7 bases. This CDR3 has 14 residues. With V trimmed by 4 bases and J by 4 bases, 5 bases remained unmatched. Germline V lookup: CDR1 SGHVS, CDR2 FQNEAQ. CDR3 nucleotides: TGTGCCAGCAGCTCCAGCGGGGTCCCAGATACGCAGTATTTT. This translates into CASSSSGVPDTQYF.

CDR3 sequence (DNA): TGTGCCAGCAGCCAAGCGGCGGGAGGGCCGGGCGAGCAGTACTTC. Its translation is CASSQAAGGPGEQYF. The rearrangement uses TRBV4-2 and TRBJ2-7; 9 positions match TRBD2. This CDR3 is 15 amino acids long. Unmatched junction bases numbered 7, after V lost 1 base and J lost 6 bases. CDR1 and CDR2 from the germline V gene are LGHNA and YNFKEQ.

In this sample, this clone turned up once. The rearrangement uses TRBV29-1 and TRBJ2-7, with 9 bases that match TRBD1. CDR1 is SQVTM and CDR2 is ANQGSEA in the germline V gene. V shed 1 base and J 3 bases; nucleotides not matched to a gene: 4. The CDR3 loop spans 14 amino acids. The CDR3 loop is CSVEGTGVNYEQYF. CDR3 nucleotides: TGCAGCGTTGAAGGGACAGGGGTTAACTACGAGCAGTACTTC.

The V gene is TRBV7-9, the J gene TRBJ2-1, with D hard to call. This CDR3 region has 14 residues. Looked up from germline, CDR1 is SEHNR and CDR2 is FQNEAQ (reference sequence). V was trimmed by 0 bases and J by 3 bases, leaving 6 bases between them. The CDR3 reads CASSLALHYNEQFF. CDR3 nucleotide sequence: TGTGCCAGCAGCTTAGCTCTTCACTACAATGAGCAGTTCTTC.

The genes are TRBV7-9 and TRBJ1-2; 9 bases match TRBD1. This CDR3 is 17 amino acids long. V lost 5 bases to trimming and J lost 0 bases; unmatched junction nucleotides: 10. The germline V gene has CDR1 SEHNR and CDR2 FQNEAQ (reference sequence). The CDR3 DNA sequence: TGTGCCAGCAGCGTACAGGGGGCATGGGAAGCTAACTATGGCTACACCTTC. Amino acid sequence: CASSVQGAWEANYGYTF.

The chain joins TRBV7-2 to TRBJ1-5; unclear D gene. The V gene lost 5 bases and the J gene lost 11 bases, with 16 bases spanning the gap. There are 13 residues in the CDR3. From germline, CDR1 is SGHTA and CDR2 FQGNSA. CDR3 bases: TGTGCCAGCAGCCCTATAGGACTGCCAGCCCAGCATTTT. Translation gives CASSPIGLPAQHF.

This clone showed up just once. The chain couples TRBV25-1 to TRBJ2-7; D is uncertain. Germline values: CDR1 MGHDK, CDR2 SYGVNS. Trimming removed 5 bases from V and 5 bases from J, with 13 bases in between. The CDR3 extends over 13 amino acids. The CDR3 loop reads CASSRAMVDEQYF. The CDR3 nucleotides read TGTGCCAGCAGTAGGGCCATGGTGGACGAGCAGTACTTC.

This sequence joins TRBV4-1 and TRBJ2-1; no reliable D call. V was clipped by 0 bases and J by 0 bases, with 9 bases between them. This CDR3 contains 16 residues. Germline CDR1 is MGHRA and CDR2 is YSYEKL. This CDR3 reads CASSQDEGSSYNEQFF. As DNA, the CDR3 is TGCGCCAGCAGCCAAGATGAAGGAAGCTCCTACAATGAGCAGTTCTTC.

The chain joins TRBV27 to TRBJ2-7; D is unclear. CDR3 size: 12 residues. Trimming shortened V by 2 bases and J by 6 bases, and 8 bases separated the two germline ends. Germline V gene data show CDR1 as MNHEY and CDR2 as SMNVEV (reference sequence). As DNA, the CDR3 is TGTGCCAGCAGTTTAAGGGCCCGCGAGCAGTACTTC. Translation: CASSLRAREQYF.

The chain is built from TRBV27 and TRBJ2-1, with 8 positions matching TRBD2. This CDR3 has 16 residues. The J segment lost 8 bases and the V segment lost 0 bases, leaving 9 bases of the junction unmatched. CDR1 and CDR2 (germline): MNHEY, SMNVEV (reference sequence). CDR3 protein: CASSLSAGVAGYEQFF. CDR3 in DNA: TGTGCCAGCAGTTTATCGGCGGGGGTAGCGGGATATGAGCAGTTCTTC.

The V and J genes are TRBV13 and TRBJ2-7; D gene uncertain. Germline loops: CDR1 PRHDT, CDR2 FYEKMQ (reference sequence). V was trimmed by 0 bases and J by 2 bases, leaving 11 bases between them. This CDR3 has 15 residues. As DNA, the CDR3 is TGTGCCAGCAGCTTAGGGTCAGGACCTGCCTACGAGCAGTACTTC. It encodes CASSLGSGPAYEQYF. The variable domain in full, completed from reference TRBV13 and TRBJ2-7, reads AAGVIQSPRHLIKEKRETATLKCYPIPRHDTVYWYQQGPGQDPQFLISFYEKMQSDKGSIPDRFSAQQFSDYHSELNMSSLELGDSALYFCASSLGSGPAYEQYFGPGTRLTVT.

CDR3 in DNA: TGTGCCAGCAGTTCCCCCTTACTAGCGGGAGGCCTTTTTCTCCAAGAGACCCAGTACTTC. Its protein is CASSSPLLAGGLFLQETQYF. V usage is TRBV28 and J usage is TRBJ2-5, with 12 bases matching TRBD2. J gave up 1 base and V 4 bases, and 16 bases lay outside the gene matches. Germline lookup yields CDR1 MDHEN and CDR2 SYDVKM. The CDR3 consists of 20 residues.

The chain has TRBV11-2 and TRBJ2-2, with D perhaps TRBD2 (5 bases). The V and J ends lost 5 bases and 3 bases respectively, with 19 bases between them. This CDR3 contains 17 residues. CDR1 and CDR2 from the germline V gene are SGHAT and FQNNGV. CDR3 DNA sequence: TGTGCCAGCAGCCCTCTCCCGGGGTGGGAGCACACCGGGGAGCTGTTTTTT. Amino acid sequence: CASSPLPGWEHTGELFF.

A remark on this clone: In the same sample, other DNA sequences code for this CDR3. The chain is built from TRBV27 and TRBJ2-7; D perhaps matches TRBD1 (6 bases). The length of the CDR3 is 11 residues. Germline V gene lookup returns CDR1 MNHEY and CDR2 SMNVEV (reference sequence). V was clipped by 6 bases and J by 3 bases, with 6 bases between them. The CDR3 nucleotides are TGTGCCAGCAGAGGGGGCTACGAGCAGTACTTC. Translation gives CASRGGYEQYF.

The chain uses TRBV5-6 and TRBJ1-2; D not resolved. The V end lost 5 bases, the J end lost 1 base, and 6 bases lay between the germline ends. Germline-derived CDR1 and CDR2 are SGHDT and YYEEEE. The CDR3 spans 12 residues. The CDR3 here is CASRSGNYGYTF. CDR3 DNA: TGTGCCAGCAGGAGTGGTAACTATGGCTACACCTTC.

The CDR3 nucleotides read TGTGCCAGCATGGGATTCGAATATACGCAGTATTTT. This encodes CASMGFEYTQYF. The chain carries TRBV9 and TRBJ2-3; D gene uncertain. Germline CDR1 reads SGDLS; CDR2 reads YYNGEE. Deletions cut 6 bases from V and 7 bases from J, with 12 bases between. There are 12 residues in the CDR3.

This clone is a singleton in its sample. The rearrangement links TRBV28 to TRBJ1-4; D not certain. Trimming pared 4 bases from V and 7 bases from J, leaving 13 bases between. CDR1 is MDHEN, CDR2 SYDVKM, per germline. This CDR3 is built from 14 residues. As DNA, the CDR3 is TGTGCCAGCAGTTATCGATTACCCCCTGAAAAACTGTTTTTT. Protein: CASSYRLPPEKLFF.

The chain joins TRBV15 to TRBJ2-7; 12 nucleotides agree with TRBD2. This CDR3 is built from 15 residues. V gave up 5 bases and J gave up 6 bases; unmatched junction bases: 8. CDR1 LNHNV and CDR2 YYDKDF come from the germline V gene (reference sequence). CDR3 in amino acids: CATSSSGGEEGEQYF. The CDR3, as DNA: TGTGCCACCAGCTCTAGCGGGGGGGAAGAAGGCGAGCAGTACTTC.

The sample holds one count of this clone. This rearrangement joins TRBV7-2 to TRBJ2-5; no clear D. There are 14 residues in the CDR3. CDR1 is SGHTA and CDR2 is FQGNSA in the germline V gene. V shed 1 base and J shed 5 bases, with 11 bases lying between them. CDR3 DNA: TGTGCCAGCAGCTTAGTGCGGTTCCCGGAGACCCAGTACTTC. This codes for CASSLVRFPETQYF.

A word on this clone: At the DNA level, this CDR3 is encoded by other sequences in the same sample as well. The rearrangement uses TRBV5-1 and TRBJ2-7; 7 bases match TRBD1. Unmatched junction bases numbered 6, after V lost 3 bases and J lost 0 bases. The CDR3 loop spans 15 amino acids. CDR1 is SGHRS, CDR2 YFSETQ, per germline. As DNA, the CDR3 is TGCGCCAGCAGCTCCTCCGGGACAGCCTCCTACGAGCAGTACTTC. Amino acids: CASSSSGTASYEQYF.

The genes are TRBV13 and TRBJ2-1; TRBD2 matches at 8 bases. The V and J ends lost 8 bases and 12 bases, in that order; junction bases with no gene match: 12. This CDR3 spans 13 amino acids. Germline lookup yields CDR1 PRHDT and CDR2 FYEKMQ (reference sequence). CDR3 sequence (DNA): TGTGCCAGCGCGCCCGAGCGGGGGACTGTGCAGTTCTTC. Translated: CASAPERGTVQFF.

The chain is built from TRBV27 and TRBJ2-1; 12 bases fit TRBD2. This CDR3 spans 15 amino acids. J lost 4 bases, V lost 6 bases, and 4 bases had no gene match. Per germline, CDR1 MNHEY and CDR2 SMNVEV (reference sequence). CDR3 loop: CASRIGLAGYNEQFF. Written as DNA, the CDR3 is TGTGCCAGCAGAATAGGACTAGCGGGGTACAATGAGCAGTTCTTC.

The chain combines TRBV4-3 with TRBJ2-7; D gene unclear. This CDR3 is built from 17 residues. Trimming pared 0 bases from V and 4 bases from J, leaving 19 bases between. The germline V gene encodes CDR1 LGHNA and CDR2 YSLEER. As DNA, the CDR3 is TGCGCCAGCAGCCAAGAAAGATCACTCCATAATCTTTACGAGCAGTACTTC. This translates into CASSQERSLHNLYEQYF.